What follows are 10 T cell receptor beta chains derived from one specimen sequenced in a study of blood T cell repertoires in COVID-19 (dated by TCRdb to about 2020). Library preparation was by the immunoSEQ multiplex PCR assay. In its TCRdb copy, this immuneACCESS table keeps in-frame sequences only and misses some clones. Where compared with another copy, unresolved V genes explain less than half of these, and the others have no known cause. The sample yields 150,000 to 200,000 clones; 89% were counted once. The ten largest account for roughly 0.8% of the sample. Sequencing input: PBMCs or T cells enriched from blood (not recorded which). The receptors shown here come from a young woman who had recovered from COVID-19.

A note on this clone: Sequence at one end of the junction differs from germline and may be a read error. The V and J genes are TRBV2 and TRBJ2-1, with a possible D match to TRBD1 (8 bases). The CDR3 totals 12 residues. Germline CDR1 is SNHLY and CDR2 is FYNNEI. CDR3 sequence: CASPRTWEGQVF. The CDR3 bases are TGTGCCAGCCCAAGGACCTGGGAGGGACAGGTCTTC.

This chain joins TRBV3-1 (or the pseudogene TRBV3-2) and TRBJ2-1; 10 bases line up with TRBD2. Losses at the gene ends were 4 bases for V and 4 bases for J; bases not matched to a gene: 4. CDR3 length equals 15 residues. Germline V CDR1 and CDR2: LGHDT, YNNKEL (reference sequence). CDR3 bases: TGTGCCAGCAGCCCTAGCGGGAGTACGTACAATGAGCAGTTCTTC. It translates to CASSPSGSTYNEQFF.

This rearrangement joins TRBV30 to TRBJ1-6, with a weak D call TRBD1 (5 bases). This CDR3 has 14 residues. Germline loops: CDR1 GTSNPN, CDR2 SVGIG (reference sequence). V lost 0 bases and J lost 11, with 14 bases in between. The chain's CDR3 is CAWSVKAGWPPLHF. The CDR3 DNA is TGTGCCTGGAGTGTGAAGGCAGGGTGGCCACCCCTCCACTTT.

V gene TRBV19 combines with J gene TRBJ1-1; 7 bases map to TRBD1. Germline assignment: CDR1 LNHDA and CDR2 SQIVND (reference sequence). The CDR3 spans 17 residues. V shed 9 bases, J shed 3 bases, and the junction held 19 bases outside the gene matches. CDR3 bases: TGTGCCAGCCCTTTCCTTTTACAGGGGTGGAGGGACACTGAAGCTTTCTTT. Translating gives CASPFLLQGWRDTEAFF.

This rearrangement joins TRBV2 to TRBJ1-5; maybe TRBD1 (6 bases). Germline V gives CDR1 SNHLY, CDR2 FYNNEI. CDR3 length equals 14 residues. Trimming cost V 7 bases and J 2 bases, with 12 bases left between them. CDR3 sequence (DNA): TGTGCCAGCACCAACAGGGCTGGCAATCAGCCCCAGCATTTT. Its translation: CASTNRAGNQPQHF.

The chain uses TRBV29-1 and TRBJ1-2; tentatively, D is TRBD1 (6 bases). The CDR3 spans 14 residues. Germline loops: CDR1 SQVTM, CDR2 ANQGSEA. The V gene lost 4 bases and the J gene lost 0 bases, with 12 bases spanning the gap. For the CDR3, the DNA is TGCAGCGTTGGTTCCCGACAGGCTAACTATGGCTACACCTTC. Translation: CSVGSRQANYGYTF. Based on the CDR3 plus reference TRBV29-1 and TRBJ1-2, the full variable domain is SAVISQKPSRDICQRGTSLTIQCQVDSQVTMMFWYRQQPGQSLTLIATANQGSEATYESGFVIDKFPISRPNLTFSTLTVSNMSPEDSSIYLCSVGSRQANYGYTFGSGTRLTVV.

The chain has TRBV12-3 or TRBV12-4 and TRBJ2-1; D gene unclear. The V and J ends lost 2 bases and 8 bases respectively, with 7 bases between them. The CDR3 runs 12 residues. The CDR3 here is CASSLSHYEQFF. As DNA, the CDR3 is TGTGCCAGCAGTTTATCGCACTATGAGCAGTTCTTC.

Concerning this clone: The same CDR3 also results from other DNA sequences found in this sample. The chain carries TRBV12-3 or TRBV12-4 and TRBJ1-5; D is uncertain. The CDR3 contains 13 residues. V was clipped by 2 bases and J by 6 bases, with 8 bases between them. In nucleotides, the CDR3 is TGTGCCAGCAGTTTACGGGGAAGTCAGCCCCAGCATTTT. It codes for CASSLRGSQPQHF.

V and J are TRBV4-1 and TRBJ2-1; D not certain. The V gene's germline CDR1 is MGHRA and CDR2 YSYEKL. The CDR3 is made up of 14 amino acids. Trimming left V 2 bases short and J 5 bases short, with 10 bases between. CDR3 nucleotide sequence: TGCGCCAGCAGCCAAATAGCATGGGACAATGAGCAGTTCTTC. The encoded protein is CASSQIAWDNEQFF.

The CDR3 sequence: CASSRFQGGRIYEQYF. CDR3 sequence (DNA): TGTGCCAGTAGTAGGTTTCAGGGAGGGAGGATCTACGAGCAGTACTTC. V gene TRBV19 combines with J gene TRBJ2-7; 7 bases are shared with TRBD2. Unmatched junction bases numbered 12, after V lost 4 bases and J lost 3 bases. Germline loops: CDR1 LNHDA, CDR2 SQIVND (reference sequence). This CDR3 has 16 amino acids. Full variable domain (missing parts from reference TRBV19 and TRBJ2-7): DGGITQSPKYLFRKEGQNVTLSCEQNLNHDAMYWYRQDPGQGLRLIYYSQIVNDFQKGDIAEGYSVSREKKESFPLTVTSAQKNPTAFYLCASSRFQGGRIYEQYFGPGTRLTVT.